The 22 T cell receptor beta chains in this list originate from one sample, sequenced in a study of OX40 agonist ivuxolimab in advanced cancers. Libraries were prepared by immunoSEQ multiplex PCR; TCRdb keeps only in-frame clonotypes and omits some of them. The profile shows about 73,000 clones, about 92% of them singletons. The source material was CD4+ or CD8+ T cells sorted from blood, sampled in a trial of the OX40 agonist ivuxolimab. The receptors shown here come from an adult with an advanced solid tumor such as melanoma, head and neck, liver or kidney cancer.

The rearrangement joins TRBV5-4 to TRBJ2-5; a weak D match, TRBD2 (6 bases). This CDR3 region has 16 residues. Germline-derived CDR1 and CDR2 are SGHNT and YYREEE (reference sequence). Deletions cut 4 bases from V and 1 base from J, with 17 bases between. CDR3 in amino acids: CASSILLAVVQETQYF. CDR3 DNA sequence: TGTGCCAGCAGCATACTTTTAGCGGTTGTCCAAGAGACCCAGTACTTC.

This sequence joins TRBV19 and TRBJ1-1, with TRBD1 identical over 9 bases. The CDR3 length is 15 residues. After removal of 7 bases from V and 4 bases from J, the junction contained 10 bases not matched to a gene. Germline lookup yields CDR1 LNHDA and CDR2 SQIVND (reference sequence). CDR3: CASTVQGASGTEAFF. In DNA form, the CDR3 reads TGTGCCAGTACCGTACAGGGGGCGTCGGGCACTGAAGCTTTCTTT.

The chain couples TRBV2 to TRBJ2-1; 14 positions agree with TRBD2. Unmatched junction bases numbered 10, after V lost 5 bases and J lost 7 bases. CDR3 size: 17 residues. The germline V gene encodes CDR1 SNHLY and CDR2 FYNNEI. The CDR3 DNA reads as TGTGCCAGCAGTCCCCGGACTAGCGGGGGGCCGCTTAATGAGCAGTTCTTC. This translates into CASSPRTSGGPLNEQFF.

This sequence joins TRBV27 and TRBJ2-2; no firm D call. The ends were cut back, 1 base at V and 4 bases at J, with 1 base in the middle. This CDR3 spans 12 amino acids. Per the germline V gene, CDR1 is MNHEY and CDR2 is SMNVEV (reference sequence). The CDR3, as DNA: TGTGCCAGCAGTTTATTCACCGGGGAGCTGTTTTTT. Its translation: CASSLFTGELFF.

The chain uses TRBV7-9 and TRBJ2-3; D gene unclear. The V gene's germline CDR1 is SEHNR and CDR2 FQNEAQ (reference sequence). The CDR3 sequence is 12 residues long. The V gene lost 3 bases and the J gene lost 5 bases, with 6 bases spanning the gap. The CDR3 DNA reads TGTGCCAGCAGCTTCCCCCTAGATACGCAGTATTTT. Its translation: CASSFPLDTQYF.

This chain joins TRBV30 and TRBJ2-7, with D possibly matching TRBD1 (5 bases). Germline CDR1 GTSNPN, CDR2 SVGIG (reference sequence). The V gene lost 0 bases and the J gene lost 3 bases, with 9 bases spanning the gap. CDR3 length equals 13 residues. The CDR3, as DNA: TGTGCCTGGAGTGTACAGGCCAGCTACGAGCAGTACTTC. This gives the protein CAWSVQASYEQYF.

Here the CDR3 DNA reads TGCGCCAGCAGCTTGGGGCTCGAAGTTAACTCCTACGAGCAGTACTTC. The encoded protein is CASSLGLEVNSYEQYF. The rearrangement uses TRBV5-1 and TRBJ2-7; D ambiguous. Trimming took off 0 bases at V and 0 bases at J, with 13 bases between the two ends. This CDR3 is built from 16 residues. Germline V lookup: CDR1 SGHRS, CDR2 YFSETQ.

The rearrangement uses TRBV10-2 and TRBJ2-7; 7 nucleotides agree with TRBD1. Germline V CDR1 and CDR2: WSHSY, SAAADI. This CDR3 contains 15 residues. The V gene end was trimmed by 6 bases and the J gene end by 0 bases; junction bases not matched to a gene: 8. The CDR3, as DNA: TGCGCCAGCAGCCCCAGGGGGACGTTCTCCTACGAGCAGTACTTC. It translates to CASSPRGTFSYEQYF.

The rearrangement uses TRBV5-6 and TRBJ2-3, with D unresolved. V was clipped by 6 bases and J by 5 bases, with 19 bases between them. Germline values: CDR1 SGHDT, CDR2 YYEEEE. The CDR3 has 15 residues. The chain's CDR3 is CASTPRLTSLDTQYF. The CDR3 bases are TGTGCCAGCACCCCTCGGTTAACATCGCTAGATACGCAGTATTTT. The whole variable domain, remainder taken from reference TRBV5-6 and TRBJ2-3, is DAGVTQSPTHLIKTRGQQVTLRCSPKSGHDTVSWYQQALGQGPQFIFQYYEEEERQRGNFPDRFSGHQFPNYSSELNVNALLLGDSALYLCASTPRLTSLDTQYFGPGTRLTVL.

The chain links TRBV19 to TRBJ2-1, with TRBD2 as a possible D gene (6 bases). Per the germline V gene, CDR1 is LNHDA and CDR2 is SQIVND (reference sequence). The CDR3 totals 15 residues. V was trimmed by 3 bases and J by 2 bases, leaving 11 bases between them. For the CDR3, the DNA is TGTGCCAGTAGTATGGGCGGGACCGCCTACAATGAGCAGTTCTTC. Protein sequence: CASSMGGTAYNEQFF. The full variable domain, with the rest looked up from reference TRBV19 and TRBJ2-1, is DGGITQSPKYLFRKEGQNVTLSCEQNLNHDAMYWYRQDPGQGLRLIYYSQIVNDFQKGDIAEGYSVSREKKESFPLTVTSAQKNPTAFYLCASSMGGTAYNEQFFGPGTRLTVL.

This sequence joins TRBV5-6 and TRBJ2-2; D is possibly TRBD2 (7 bases). V was cut by 0 bases and J by 0 bases, with 9 bases left in between. The CDR3 extends over 16 amino acids. Germline assignment: CDR1 SGHDT and CDR2 YYEEEE. The CDR3 region has the DNA TGTGCCAGCAGCTTGGTGCGGGGGCCGAACACCGGGGAGCTGTTTTTT. It specifies CASSLVRGPNTGELFF.

This chain uses TRBV13 with TRBJ1-3; no reliable D call. The CDR3 totals 15 residues. Per the germline V gene, CDR1 is PRHDT and CDR2 is FYEKMQ (reference sequence). V gave up 2 bases and J gave up 0 bases, with 8 bases separating them. The CDR3 loop is CASSLLAISGNTIYF. The CDR3 DNA is TGTGCCAGCAGCTTATTGGCTATCTCTGGAAACACCATATATTTT.

This clone was recorded only once. V and J are TRBV29-1 and TRBJ2-7, with 7 bases identical to TRBD1. The CDR3 has 15 amino acids. The germline V gene encodes CDR1 SQVTM and CDR2 ANQGSEA. V was pared by 2 bases and J by 1 base, with 8 bases of the junction left unmatched. In DNA form, the CDR3 reads TGCAGCGTTGAAAAGGTACAGGGGTATTCCTACGAGCAGTACTTC. Protein sequence: CSVEKVQGYSYEQYF.

V is TRBV27 and J is TRBJ1-2, with TRBD1 matching over 9 bases. V trimming: 6 bases; J trimming: 6 bases; junction bases outside the gene matches: 11. Germline V gene sequence: CDR1 MNHEY, CDR2 SMNVEV (reference sequence). This CDR3 contains 15 residues. CDR3 region: CASSLGGTGPNGYTF. CDR3 DNA: TGTGCCAGCAGCTTAGGAGGGACAGGGCCGAATGGCTACACCTTC.

The chain joins TRBV15 to TRBJ2-3; D gene ambiguous. Germline assignment: CDR1 LNHNV and CDR2 YYDKDF (reference sequence). This CDR3 is built from 14 residues. The V end lost 3 bases, the J end lost 5 bases, and 12 bases lay between the germline ends. The CDR3 region has the DNA TGTGCCACCAGCAGTACGCAGACCGTAGATACGCAGTATTTT. It translates to CATSSTQTVDTQYF.

A single count supports this clone. V usage is TRBV7-8 and J usage is TRBJ2-1; D is unresolved. This CDR3 is 15 amino acids long. Trimming removed 0 bases from V and 4 bases from J, with 10 bases in between. Germline V gives CDR1 SGHVS, CDR2 FQNEAQ. CDR3 DNA: TGTGCCAGCAGCTTAGCCCTGTTGGGGTACAATGAGCAGTTCTTC. Encoded protein: CASSLALLGYNEQFF.

The chain is built from TRBV7-9 and TRBJ1-4; D remains unclear. CDR3 length: 16 residues. Per the germline V gene, CDR1 is SEHNR and CDR2 is FQNEAQ (reference sequence). Trimming removed 5 bases at V and 2 bases at J, with 15 bases between. CDR3 sequence: CASSQSFKSTNEKLFF. The CDR3 DNA reads as TGTGCCAGCAGCCAGTCCTTTAAATCGACTAATGAAAAACTGTTTTTT.

The chain recombines TRBV6-5 with TRBJ2-1; 7 bases align to TRBD2. Trimming cost V 8 bases and J 2 bases; bases outside gene matches: 9. CDR1 and CDR2 from the germline V gene are MNHEY and SVGAGI. This CDR3 contains 15 residues. CDR3 protein: CASRTYRGAYNEQFF. CDR3 bases: TGTGCCAGCCGAACTTATCGGGGGGCCTACAATGAGCAGTTCTTC.

The chain has TRBV7-9 and TRBJ2-5; possible D gene TRBD1, 6 bases. The length of the CDR3 is 18 residues. CDR1 is SEHNR, CDR2 FQNEAQ, per germline (reference sequence). The germline V and J ends were trimmed by 5 bases and 2 bases, with 24 bases remaining between them. This chain's CDR3 is CASSLFSSTGQNQETQYF. In DNA, the CDR3 is TGTGCCAGCAGCCTCTTCTCTTCTACCGGACAGAATCAAGAGACCCAGTACTTC.

Remarks on this clone: The sample holds other DNA sequences that translate to the same CDR3. V gene TRBV30 combines with J gene TRBJ2-7; the D call may be TRBD1 or TRBD2 (6 bases each). The CDR3 sequence is 13 residues long. The V gene lost 0 bases and the J gene lost 2 bases, with 8 bases spanning the gap. The germline gives CDR1 GTSNPN, CDR2 SVGIG (reference sequence). As DNA, the CDR3 is TGTGCCTGGAGTGTGGGGGGCGCCTACGAGCAGTACTTC. Its protein product is CAWSVGGAYEQYF.

V usage is TRBV11-2 and J usage is TRBJ1-4; TRBD1 matches 10 bases. Germline values: CDR1 SGHAT, CDR2 FQNNGV. V trimming: 3 bases; J trimming: 6 bases; junction bases outside the gene matches: 4. The CDR3 spans 15 residues. The CDR3 bases are TGTGCCAGCAGCTTTCCCGGGACAGGGGATGAAAAACTGTTTTTT. This gives the protein CASSFPGTGDEKLFF.

The V and J genes are TRBV5-1 and TRBJ2-6, with D hard to call. V lost 3 bases, J lost 3 bases, and 13 bases lay in between. Per germline, CDR1 SGHRS and CDR2 YFSETQ. The CDR3 runs to 16 residues. CDR3 coding DNA: TGCGCCAGCAGCTCCCAGGTGGGCTTTGGGGCCAACGTCCTGACTTTC. The encoded protein is CASSSQVGFGANVLTF. The variable domain in full, with the rest retrieved from reference TRBV5-1 and TRBJ2-6, is KAGVTQTPRYLIKTRGQQVTLSCSPISGHRSVSWYQQTPGQGLQFLFEYFSETQRNKGNFPGRFSGRQFSNSRSEMNVSTLELGDSALYLCASSSQVGFGANVLTFGAGSRLTVL.